This is a list of T cell receptor beta chains from one sample in a study of blood T cell repertoires in COVID-19. Assay used: immunoSEQ multiplex PCR; TCRdb lists only in-frame clones, some missing. The sample contains 150,000 to 200,000 clones, 80% to 85% of which appear only once. The sample comprised peripheral blood. The source of these receptors is a woman aged 70-85 years with COVID-19, enrolled during active disease. The CDR3 runs from the conserved cysteine through the conserved F or W. A D gene is named only where the DNA matches it firmly. Not every row has a clone size; where given, it reads once, few, many or a size class.

clone_size,d_call,cdr3_length,v_call,j_call,cdr3_aa,cdr3_nt
.,.,16,TRBV5-1,TRBJ2-3,CASSLGQGRNTDTQYF,TGCGCCAGCAGCTTGGGCCAGGGGAGAAACACAGATACGCAGTATTTT
once,.,13,TRBV10-3,TRBJ2-7,CAIRLFTFYEQYF,TGTGCCATCAGGCTTTTCACTTTCTACGAGCAGTACTTC
.,TRBD2,16,TRBV7-3,TRBJ2-2,CASSFSGRVVTGELFF,TGTGCCAGCAGCTTCTCCGGGAGGGTAGTAACCGGGGAGCTGTTTTTT
few,TRBD1,15,TRBV30,TRBJ1-1,CAWRRDRVMNTEAFF,TGTGCCTGGAGGCGAGACAGGGTCATGAACACTGAAGCTTTCTTT
.,.,19,TRBV7-9,TRBJ1-5,CASSLSGTIGGNTNQPQHF,TGTGCCAGCAGCTTATCTGGGACAATCGGCGGAAATACCAATCAGCCCCAGCATTTT
once,.,15,TRBV7-8,TRBJ1-2,CASSWGRQAIYGYTF,TGTGCCAGCAGCTGGGGGAGACAGGCGATCTATGGCTACACCTTC
.,TRBD2,14,TRBV6-2/TRBV6-3,TRBJ2-3,CASSYGGSSDTQYF,TGTGCCAGCAGTTACGGCGGGAGCTCAGATACGCAGTATTTT
.,.,16,TRBV6-1,TRBJ1-6,CASSKAPPGLNSPLHF,TGTGCCAGCAGTAAAGCGCCCCCAGGGTTGAATTCACCCCTCCACTTT
.,.,15,TRBV7-6,TRBJ1-1,CASSLIEGWSTEAFF,TGTGCCAGCAGCTTAATCGAGGGATGGAGCACTGAAGCTTTCTTT
few,.,17,TRBV19,TRBJ1-5,CASSIESGGVRNQPQHF,TGTGCCAGTAGTATCGAGTCAGGAGGGGTGCGGAATCAGCCCCAGCATTTT